These T cell receptor beta chains were read from a single sample in a study of T cell changes during pregnancy in multiple sclerosis. The data were produced by immunoSEQ multiplex PCR, yet TCRdb's version contains in-frame clones alone and is incomplete. The table lists tens of thousands of clones, roughly 90% of them singletons. Sample: CD4+ T cells from peripheral blood mononuclear cells, taken in the second trimester of pregnancy. These TCRs come from a female donor with multiple sclerosis, enrolled in a pregnancy study. Both conserved end residues are part of each CDR3. D genes are given only for firm matches. The size entry is marked missing in some rows and otherwise reads once, few, many or a size class.

j_call: TRBJ1-1; d_call: -; clone_size: -; v_call: TRBV25-1; cdr3_aa: CASSVGQNTEAFF; cdr3_nt: TGTGCCAGCAGTGTGGGACAGAACACTGAAGCTTTCTTT
j_call: TRBJ1-1; d_call: -; clone_size: -; v_call: TRBV5-1; cdr3_aa: CASSLAVSNTEAFF; cdr3_nt: TGCGCCAGCAGCTTGGCTGTCAGTAACACTGAAGCTTTCTTT
j_call: TRBJ2-1; d_call: TRBD1; clone_size: -; v_call: TRBV5-1; cdr3_aa: CASSTVTGRDEQFF; cdr3_nt: TGCGCCAGCAGCACCGTGACAGGGCGGGATGAGCAGTTCTTC
j_call: TRBJ2-7; d_call: -; clone_size: once; v_call: TRBV5-1; cdr3_aa: CASSTQGAYEQYF; cdr3_nt: TGCGCCAGCAGCACACAGGGTGCCTACGAGCAGTACTTC
j_call: TRBJ2-3; d_call: TRBD1; clone_size: -; v_call: TRBV7-6; cdr3_aa: CASSSGQGTDTQYF; cdr3_nt: TGTGCCAGCAGCTCCGGACAGGGCACAGATACGCAGTATTTT
j_call: TRBJ1-5; d_call: -; clone_size: -; v_call: TRBV11-2; cdr3_aa: CASSLAPGSNQPQHF; cdr3_nt: TGTGCCAGCAGCTTAGCCCCGGGATCCAATCAGCCCCAGCATTTT
j_call: TRBJ1-1; d_call: -; clone_size: -; v_call: TRBV7-2; cdr3_aa: CASSLAGLAPEAFF; cdr3_nt: TGTGCCAGCAGCTTAGCGGGACTCGCCCCTGAAGCTTTCTTT
j_call: TRBJ2-5; d_call: -; clone_size: -; v_call: TRBV4-3; cdr3_aa: CASSQDISGAETQYF; cdr3_nt: TGCGCCAGCAGCCAAGATATTTCCGGAGCGGAGACCCAGTACTTC
j_call: TRBJ2-7; d_call: -; clone_size: -; v_call: TRBV28; cdr3_aa: CASSSRGGKDSYEQYF; cdr3_nt: TGTGCCAGCAGTTCCCGTGGAGGGAAGGACTCCTACGAGCAGTACTTC
j_call: TRBJ1-2; d_call: TRBD1; clone_size: -; v_call: TRBV7-9; cdr3_aa: CASSPGTGGLSVDGYTF; cdr3_nt: TGTGCCAGCAGCCCCGGGACAGGGGGCCTGTCAGTGGATGGCTACACCTTC
j_call: TRBJ1-1; d_call: TRBD1; clone_size: -; v_call: TRBV4-3; cdr3_aa: CASSHATGAPRNTEAFF; cdr3_nt: TGCGCCAGCAGCCACGCGACAGGGGCTCCTAGGAACACTGAAGCTTTCTTT
j_call: TRBJ2-5; d_call: -; clone_size: -; v_call: TRBV15; cdr3_aa: CATSRDQPTAWETQYF; cdr3_nt: TGTGCCACCAGCAGAGATCAACCGACAGCTTGGGAGACCCAGTACTTC
j_call: TRBJ2-7; d_call: TRBD2; clone_size: -; v_call: TRBV7-2; cdr3_aa: CASSLGVGGHYEQYF; cdr3_nt: TGTGCCAGCAGCTTAGGGGTGGGAGGGCACTACGAGCAGTACTTC
j_call: TRBJ1-2; d_call: -; clone_size: -; v_call: TRBV7-2; cdr3_aa: CASSYDFYGYTF; cdr3_nt: TGTGCCAGCAGCTATGACTTCTATGGCTACACCTTC
j_call: TRBJ2-7; d_call: -; clone_size: -; v_call: TRBV18; cdr3_aa: CASSPQDLPPEQYF; cdr3_nt: TGTGCCAGCTCACCACAGGACTTACCACCCGAGCAGTACTTC
j_call: TRBJ2-1; d_call: TRBD2; clone_size: -; v_call: TRBV5-6; cdr3_aa: CASSFGLAENEQFF; cdr3_nt: TGTGCCAGCAGCTTTGGTCTAGCGGAAAATGAGCAGTTCTTC
j_call: TRBJ2-4; d_call: -; clone_size: -; v_call: TRBV19; cdr3_aa: CASSMKKQTAGQLAKNIQYF; cdr3_nt: TGTGCCAGTAGTATGAAGAAGCAGACAGCGGGCCAATTAGCCAAAAACATTCAGTACTTC
j_call: TRBJ2-1; d_call: TRBD2; clone_size: -; v_call: TRBV7-2; cdr3_aa: CASSSSSGRALGEQFF; cdr3_nt: TGTGCCAGCAGCTCTTCTAGCGGGAGGGCCCTCGGTGAGCAGTTCTTC
j_call: TRBJ2-2; d_call: -; clone_size: -; v_call: TRBV5-1; cdr3_aa: CASSLDSPHTGELFF; cdr3_nt: TGCGCCAGCAGCTTAGACAGCCCGCACACCGGGGAGCTGTTTTTT
j_call: TRBJ2-3; d_call: TRBD2; clone_size: -; v_call: TRBV11-2; cdr3_aa: CASSLGLAGVADTQYF; cdr3_nt: TGTGCCAGCAGCTTGGGACTAGCGGGAGTAGCAGATACGCAGTATTTT
j_call: TRBJ2-7; d_call: TRBD1; clone_size: -; v_call: TRBV4-3; cdr3_aa: CASSPRRQGPPYEQYF; cdr3_nt: TGCGCCAGCAGCCCACGACGACAGGGCCCTCCCTACGAGCAGTACTTC
j_call: TRBJ2-2; d_call: TRBD1; clone_size: -; v_call: TRBV27; cdr3_aa: CASTSARGQTGELFF; cdr3_nt: TGTGCCAGCACCTCGGCTAGGGGGCAGACCGGGGAGCTGTTTTTT
j_call: TRBJ2-1; d_call: -; clone_size: -; v_call: TRBV5-1; cdr3_aa: CASSLVGGTRDEQFF; cdr3_nt: TGCGCCAGCAGCTTGGTGGGCGGGACGCGGGATGAGCAGTTCTTC
j_call: TRBJ2-5; d_call: TRBD1; clone_size: -; v_call: TRBV5-4; cdr3_aa: CASSPGQGSGGPETQYF; cdr3_nt: TGTGCCAGCAGCCCAGGACAGGGTTCAGGTGGGCCAGAGACCCAGTACTTC
j_call: TRBJ2-7; d_call: -; clone_size: medium-sized; v_call: TRBV5-1; cdr3_aa: CASSHDTHYEQYF; cdr3_nt: TGCGCCAGCAGCCATGACACCCACTACGAGCAGTACTTC
j_call: TRBJ2-4; d_call: TRBD2; clone_size: -; v_call: TRBV19; cdr3_aa: CASSSGLAGVSKNIQYF; cdr3_nt: TGTGCCAGTAGTTCAGGACTAGCGGGAGTATCCAAAAACATTCAGTACTTC
j_call: TRBJ1-2; d_call: -; clone_size: -; v_call: TRBV28; cdr3_aa: CASSPESVVRGYTF; cdr3_nt: TGTGCCAGCAGCCCCGAGAGCGTGGTACGCGGCTACACCTTC
j_call: TRBJ1-2; d_call: -; clone_size: few; v_call: TRBV28; cdr3_aa: CVIRGGYGYTF; cdr3_nt: TGTGTGATACGAGGGGGCTATGGCTACACCTTC
j_call: TRBJ1-5; d_call: -; clone_size: -; v_call: TRBV19; cdr3_aa: CASSIDHSQPQHF; cdr3_nt: TGTGCCAGTAGTATAGATCATTCCCAGCCCCAGCATTTT
j_call: TRBJ2-3; d_call: TRBD2; clone_size: -; v_call: TRBV5-4; cdr3_aa: CASSLGGLALTDTQYF; cdr3_nt: TGTGCCAGCAGCTTGGGAGGACTAGCCCTCACAGATACGCAGTATTTT
j_call: TRBJ1-4; d_call: -; clone_size: -; v_call: TRBV6-5; cdr3_aa: CASSRDSGEREKLFF; cdr3_nt: TGTGCCAGCAGCCGTGACTCAGGGGAACGTGAAAAACTGTTTTTT
j_call: TRBJ2-7; d_call: TRBD2; clone_size: -; v_call: TRBV7-9; cdr3_aa: CASSLDLAGKSYEQYF; cdr3_nt: TGTGCCAGCAGCTTAGATTTAGCGGGGAAAAGCTACGAGCAGTACTTC
j_call: TRBJ2-1; d_call: TRBD2; clone_size: -; v_call: TRBV7-9; cdr3_aa: CASSLVSGGSYNEQFF; cdr3_nt: TGTGCCAGCAGCTTAGTAAGCGGGGGCTCCTACAATGAGCAGTTCTTC
j_call: TRBJ2-1; d_call: TRBD2; clone_size: -; v_call: TRBV7-2; cdr3_aa: CASSPGLAGFYNEQFF; cdr3_nt: TGTGCCAGCAGCCCCGGACTAGCGGGTTTCTACAATGAGCAGTTCTTC
j_call: TRBJ1-1; d_call: -; clone_size: -; v_call: TRBV7-2; cdr3_aa: CASSSSGTTEAFF; cdr3_nt: TGTGCCAGCAGCTCGAGCGGAACCACTGAAGCTTTCTTT
j_call: TRBJ2-7; d_call: TRBD1; clone_size: -; v_call: TRBV14; cdr3_aa: CASSVQNSGQRGEQYF; cdr3_nt: TGTGCCAGCAGCGTCCAAAATTCGGGACAGCGTGGCGAGCAGTACTTC
j_call: TRBJ2-1; d_call: -; clone_size: -; v_call: TRBV11-2; cdr3_aa: CASSPSTNEQFF; cdr3_nt: TGTGCCAGCAGCCCCTCTACCAATGAGCAGTTCTTC
j_call: TRBJ2-3; d_call: TRBD2; clone_size: once; v_call: TRBV19; cdr3_aa: CASRPLAGERFTDTQYF; cdr3_nt: TGTGCCAGTAGACCTTTAGCGGGAGAACGATTCACAGATACGCAGTATTTT